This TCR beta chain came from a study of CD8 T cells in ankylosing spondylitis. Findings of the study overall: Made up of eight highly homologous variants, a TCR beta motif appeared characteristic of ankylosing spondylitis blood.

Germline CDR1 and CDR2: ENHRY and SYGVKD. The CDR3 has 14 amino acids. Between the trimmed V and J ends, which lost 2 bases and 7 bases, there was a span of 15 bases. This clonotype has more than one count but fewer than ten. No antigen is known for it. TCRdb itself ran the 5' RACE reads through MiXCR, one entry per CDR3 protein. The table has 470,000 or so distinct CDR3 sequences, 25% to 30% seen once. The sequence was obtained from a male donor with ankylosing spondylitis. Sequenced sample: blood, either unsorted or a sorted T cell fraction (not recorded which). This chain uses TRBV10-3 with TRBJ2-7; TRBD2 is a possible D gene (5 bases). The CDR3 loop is CAISERQEDGEQYF. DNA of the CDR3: TGTGCCATCAGTGAGAGGCAGGAGGACGGGGAGCAGTACTTC.